The 29 T cell receptor beta chains given below trace back to one sample, sequenced in a study of CD8 T cell repertoires and HIV-1 epitope variants. The repertoire was sequenced with immunoSEQ multiplex PCR; TCRdb's copy has only in-frame clones and lacks some. Of about 5,900 clones listed, 67% are singletons. These receptors' antigens are unknown. The sample taken for sequencing was cultured CD8+ T cells derived from PBMCs. The receptor set was obtained from a male donor with HIV.

This clone is hyperexpanded (1% or more). The V call is TRBV27, the J call TRBJ2-7; D call uncertain. This CDR3 region has 14 residues. Germline V CDR1 and CDR2: MNHEY, SMNVEV (reference sequence). Trimming left V 4 bases short and J 2 bases short, with 12 bases between. The CDR3 DNA follows: TGTGCCAGCAGTTCAGATGTCTCGGCCTACGAGCAGTACTTC. This gives the protein CASSSDVSAYEQYF.

This clone was observed a handful of times. The rearrangement links TRBV5-4 to TRBJ2-5, with D perhaps matching TRBD1 or TRBD2 (5 bases each). Trimming took off 2 bases at V and 5 bases at J, with 10 bases between the two ends. CDR1 is SGHNT and CDR2 is YYREEE in the germline V gene (reference sequence). This CDR3 comprises 13 residues. CDR3 in DNA: TGTGCCAGCAGCTTTCGAGGGGTGGAGACCCAGTACTTC. Its protein is CASSFRGVETQYF.

The chain carries TRBV4-2 and TRBJ1-1; D gene uncertain. V shed 0 bases and J shed 0 bases, with 8 bases lying between them. Germline CDR1 is LGHNA and CDR2 is YNFKEQ. This CDR3 has 15 residues. The CDR3 reads CASSQEDGLNTEAFF. CDR3 DNA: TGTGCCAGCAGCCAAGAGGACGGATTGAACACTGAAGCTTTCTTT.

The chain carries TRBV9 and TRBJ2-1, with D unclear. The CDR3 is 12 amino acids. V lost 0 bases and J 6 bases, leaving 4 bases between the germline ends. Germline V gene data show CDR1 as SGDLS and CDR2 as YYNGEE. The CDR3 loop reads CASSVGSNEQFF. The CDR3 DNA reads TGTGCCAGCAGCGTAGGATCCAATGAGCAGTTCTTC.

This rearrangement joins TRBV7-9 to TRBJ2-7; no definite D call. Trimming cost V 2 bases and J 1 base, with 0 bases left between them. CDR1 is SEHNR and CDR2 is FQNEAQ in the germline V gene (reference sequence). This CDR3 region has 11 residues. Written as DNA, the CDR3 is TGTGCCAGCAGCTTATCCTACGAGCAGTACTTC. Translated: CASSLSYEQYF.

The J gene is TRBJ2-7, the V gene TRBV5-1; 10 bases are a match to TRBD1. The CDR3 has 14 residues. The V segment lost 6 bases and the J segment 4 bases; nucleotides outside the gene matches: 7. Germline CDR1 SGHRS, CDR2 YFSETQ. The DNA of the CDR3 is TGCGCCAGCAAGGTAGGGACAGGGGCTTACGAGCAGTACTTC. It translates to CASKVGTGAYEQYF.

This clone has a single count. The chain employs TRBV30 and TRBJ2-5; TRBD2 might be the D (7 bases). This CDR3 has 12 amino acids. CDR1 and CDR2 from the germline V gene are GTSNPN and SVGIG (reference sequence). Deletions cut 7 bases from V and 3 bases from J, with 12 bases between. The CDR3 DNA sequence: TGTGCCTACGAAGGGGGGGAAGAGACCCAGTACTTC. Translation: CAYEGGEETQYF.

In its sample, this clone was seen once. The chain employs TRBV5-6 and TRBJ2-2; unclear D gene. Trimming took 4 bases from V and 0 from J, leaving 4 bases between them. This CDR3 has 13 residues. Per germline, CDR1 SGHDT and CDR2 YYEEEE. CDR3 DNA sequence: TGTGCCAGCAGCCCCGCGAACACCGGGGAGCTGTTTTTT. Its translation: CASSPANTGELFF. The full variable domain, in which reference TRBV5-6 and TRBJ2-2 provide the parts outside the CDR3, is DAGVTQSPTHLIKTRGQQVTLRCSPKSGHDTVSWYQQALGQGPQFIFQYYEEEERQRGNFPDRFSGHQFPNYSSELNVNALLLGDSALYLCASSPANTGELFFGEGSRLTVL.

This chain uses TRBV7-8 with TRBJ2-7; 8 bases agree with TRBD2. The V and J ends lost 5 bases and 7 bases, in that order; junction bases with no gene match: 16. Per the germline V gene, CDR1 is SGHVS and CDR2 is FQNEAQ. This CDR3 is 16 amino acids long. The CDR3 DNA is TGTGCCAGCAGCCCCGCTAGGGTTGCGGGGGGTAGTGAGCAGTACTTC. This codes for CASSPARVAGGSEQYF.

This chain uses TRBV28 with TRBJ2-2; the match to TRBD1 covers 7 bases. The germline gives CDR1 MDHEN, CDR2 SYDVKM. The V gene end was trimmed by 6 bases and the J gene end by 5 bases; junction bases not matched to a gene: 9. The CDR3 extends over 15 amino acids. The CDR3 protein is CASSPATGPTGELFF. CDR3 sequence (DNA): TGTGCCAGCAGCCCCGCGACAGGGCCTACCGGGGAGCTGTTTTTT. Supplemented by reference TRBV28 and TRBJ2-2, the full variable domain reads DVKVTQSSRYLVKRTGEKVFLECVQDMDHENMFWYRQDPGLGLRLIYFSYDVKMKEKGDIPEGYSVSREKKERFSLILESASTNQTSMYLCASSPATGPTGELFFGEGSRLTVL.

Only a few counts were recorded for this clone. V usage is TRBV4-1 and J usage is TRBJ1-1; D is uncertain. The CDR3 contains 15 residues. V shed 1 base and J shed 3 bases, with 12 bases lying between them. Germline CDR1 reads MGHRA; CDR2 reads YSYEKL. This CDR3 reads CASSQVDLGYTEAFF. The CDR3 DNA sequence: TGCGCCAGCAGCCAAGTTGATCTCGGGTACACTGAAGCTTTCTTT.

The chain employs TRBV27 and TRBJ2-5; D possibly corresponds to TRBD2 (6 bases). Germline V lookup: CDR1 MNHEY, CDR2 SMNVEV (reference sequence). The CDR3 runs 14 residues. V gave up 4 bases and J gave up 5 bases, with 14 bases separating them. CDR3 nucleotides: TGTGCCAGCAGTTCCGAGGGACTCTCGGAGACCCAGTACTTC. Translated: CASSSEGLSETQYF.

This clone has just a few counts. The chain has TRBV4-1 and TRBJ2-2, with TRBD1 matching over 9 bases. CDR1 and CDR2 from the germline V gene are MGHRA and YSYEKL. J gave up 5 bases and V 4 bases, and 5 bases lay outside the gene matches. The CDR3 runs 15 residues. CDR3 residues: CASSRGTGTTGELFF. Here the CDR3 DNA reads TGCGCCAGCAGCCGTGGGACAGGGACAACCGGGGAGCTGTTTTTT.

This chain links TRBV6-5 with TRBJ1-1, with D possibly matching TRBD1 (5 bases). Trimming shortened V by 4 bases and J by 0 bases, and 12 bases separated the two germline ends. The CDR3 totals 15 residues. The germline CDR1 and CDR2 sequences are MNHEY and SVGAGI. CDR3 region: CASSLEGNLNTEAFF. In DNA form, the CDR3 reads TGTGCCAGCAGTTTGGAGGGGAACCTGAACACTGAAGCTTTCTTT.

The V call is TRBV18, the J call TRBJ1-1; a possible D gene is TRBD1 (5 bases). Germline-derived CDR1 and CDR2 are KGHSH and LQKENI. V lost 3 bases, J lost 2 bases, and 16 bases lay in between. The CDR3 is 16 residues long. The CDR3 here is CASSPRDLLGNTEAFF. The CDR3 nucleotides are TGTGCCAGCTCACCCCGGGACCTATTAGGAAACACTGAAGCTTTCTTT.

The chain employs TRBV4-1 and TRBJ1-5; 9 bases match TRBD1. Germline values: CDR1 MGHRA, CDR2 YSYEKL. V was pared by 1 base and J by 7 bases, with 5 bases of the junction left unmatched. CDR3 length equals 15 residues. In DNA, the CDR3 is TGCGCCAGCAGCCAAGCAAGGACAGGGGACCAGCCCCAGCATTTT. Amino acid sequence: CASSQARTGDQPQHF.

This clone was counted once. This chain uses TRBV2 with TRBJ1-2; TRBD1 might be the D (5 bases). Germline-derived CDR1 and CDR2 are SNHLY and FYNNEI. The V and J ends lost 1 base and 4 bases respectively, with 16 bases between them. The CDR3 covers 16 residues. The CDR3 here is CASSEGGRNLPYGYTF. CDR3 DNA: TGTGCCAGCAGTGAAGGGGGCAGAAACCTCCCCTATGGCTACACCTTC. Full variable domain (rest looked up from reference TRBV2 and TRBJ1-2): EPEVTQTPSHQVTQMGQEVILRCVPISNHLYFYWYRQILGQKVEFLVSFYNNEISEKSEIFDDQFSVERPDGSNFTLKIRSTKLEDSAMYFCASSEGGRNLPYGYTFGSGTRLTVV.

The chain employs TRBV11-2 and TRBJ2-2, with 8 bases matching TRBD1. Trimming removed 5 bases from V and 1 base from J; junction bases left unmatched: 9. Germline CDR1 is SGHAT and CDR2 is FQNNGV. CDR3 length: 17 residues. DNA for the CDR3: TGTGCCAGCAGCACGTATACCGGGACAGGGAACACCGGGGAGCTGTTTTTT. Translated: CASSTYTGTGNTGELFF.

The chain links TRBV7-9 to TRBJ2-7; 7 positions match TRBD2. Germline values: CDR1 SEHNR, CDR2 FQNEAQ (reference sequence). The CDR3 is made up of 13 amino acids. After removal of 11 bases from V and 0 bases from J, the junction contained 7 bases not matched to a gene. CDR3 sequence reads: CAGGGGYSYEQYF. CDR3 nucleotides: TGTGCCGGGGGGGGAGGCTACTCCTACGAGCAGTACTTC.

In nucleotides, the CDR3 is TGTGCCAGCAGCTTAGAGGGACAAAGCACAGATACGCAGTATTTT. It specifies CASSLEGQSTDTQYF. This chain joins TRBV11-2 and TRBJ2-3; D might be TRBD1 (6 bases). The CDR3 extends over 15 amino acids. CDR1 SGHAT and CDR2 FQNNGV come from the germline V gene. Trimming stripped 0 bases from V and 0 bases from J, with 7 bases between. Drawing the rest from reference TRBV11-2 and TRBJ2-3, the complete variable domain is EAGVAQSPRYKIIEKRQSVAFWCNPISGHATLYWYQQILGQGPKLLIQFQNNGVVDDSQLPKDRFSAERLKGVDSTLKIQPAKLEDSAVYLCASSLEGQSTDTQYFGPGTRLTVL.

This clone was seen a few times. V usage is TRBV15 and J usage is TRBJ1-1; D unresolved. The CDR3 is 12 residues long. Germline assignment: CDR1 LNHNV and CDR2 YYDKDF (reference sequence). The germline V and J ends were trimmed by 11 bases and 2 bases, with 12 bases remaining between them. The CDR3 region is CASGGVNTEAFF. The CDR3, as DNA: TGTGCCTCGGGCGGGGTAAACACTGAAGCTTTCTTT.

This clone has a handful of counts. The J gene is TRBJ2-1, the V gene TRBV5-5; 10 bases line up with TRBD2. J was trimmed by 2 bases and V by 4 bases; bases with no gene match: 6. The CDR3 has 16 amino acids. CDR1 and CDR2 from the germline V gene are SGHKS and YYEKEE (reference sequence). Written as DNA, the CDR3 is TGTGCCAGCAGCGTAGCGGGAGGCCCCCCCTACAATGAGCAGTTCTTC. It codes for CASSVAGGPPYNEQFF.

The sample holds a few counts of this clone. This chain joins TRBV7-8 and TRBJ2-1; D remains ambiguous. The CDR3 runs to 15 residues. Trimming stripped 5 bases from V and 0 bases from J, with 11 bases between. CDR1 is SGHVS, CDR2 FQNEAQ, per germline. The CDR3 reads CASSPGLASYNEQFF. CDR3 nucleotide sequence: TGTGCCAGCAGCCCTGGGTTGGCCTCCTACAATGAGCAGTTCTTC.

The chain recombines TRBV5-4 with TRBJ1-4, with TRBD1 identical over 10 bases. J lost 7 bases, V lost 3 bases, and 6 bases had no gene match. This CDR3 spans 15 amino acids. CDR1 and CDR2 (germline): SGHNT, YYREEE (reference sequence). The CDR3 DNA reads TGTGCCAGCAGCTCGACAGGGGGCGCAGGTGAAAAACTGTTTTTT. The encoded protein is CASSSTGGAGEKLFF.

The chain combines TRBV10-1 with TRBJ2-7; 7 positions agree with TRBD1. CDR1 is WNHNN and CDR2 is SYGVQD in the germline V gene (reference sequence). V dropped 0 bases and J dropped 6; count of bases not matched to a gene: 5. CDR3 length: 14 amino acids. Written as DNA, the CDR3 is TGCGCCAGCAGTGAGTCGGGTGGACAGGTCGAGCAGTACTTC. Its translation: CASSESGGQVEQYF.

V and J are TRBV28 and TRBJ1-5; D may be TRBD1 (6 bases). CDR1 and CDR2 from the germline V gene are MDHEN and SYDVKM. This CDR3 contains 15 residues. V lost 6 bases and J lost 0, with 12 bases in between. The CDR3 region has the DNA TGTGCCAGCAGAAAGGGGGGTTATAGCAATCAGCCCCAGCATTTT. It yields the protein CASRKGGYSNQPQHF.

V is TRBV28 and J is TRBJ2-3; perhaps TRBD2 as D (5 bases). This CDR3 is 15 amino acids long. V shed 5 bases and J shed 1 base, with 13 bases lying between them. The germline V gene encodes CDR1 MDHEN and CDR2 SYDVKM. The CDR3 sequence is CASSGGLRGTDTQYF. DNA of the CDR3: TGTGCCAGCAGTGGAGGACTCCGGGGCACAGATACGCAGTATTTT. Full variable domain (outside the CDR3, taken from reference TRBV28 and TRBJ2-3): DVKVTQSSRYLVKRTGEKVFLECVQDMDHENMFWYRQDPGLGLRLIYFSYDVKMKEKGDIPEGYSVSREKKERFSLILESASTNQTSMYLCASSGGLRGTDTQYFGPGTRLTVL.

This sequence joins TRBV6-1 and TRBJ1-1, with a weak D call TRBD1 (5 bases). The CDR3 runs 13 residues. Per germline, CDR1 MNHNS and CDR2 SASEGT. The V and J ends lost 6 bases and 4 bases respectively, with 12 bases between them. The CDR3 loop reads CASRSGGVTEAFF. The CDR3 DNA sequence: TGTGCCAGCAGGTCGGGGGGAGTCACTGAAGCTTTCTTT.

On this clone itself: The junction departs from the called germline gene at one end, perhaps through a read error. The gene calls are TRBV7-7 and TRBJ2-2, with 8 nucleotides matching TRBD1. The CDR3 runs 15 residues. The germline CDR1 and CDR2 sequences are SSHAT and FNYEAQ (reference sequence). The CDR3 spells CASSPQGANTGELFF. The CDR3 coding sequence is TGTGCTAGCAGTCCACAGGGGGCGAACACCGGGGAGCTGTTTTTT.